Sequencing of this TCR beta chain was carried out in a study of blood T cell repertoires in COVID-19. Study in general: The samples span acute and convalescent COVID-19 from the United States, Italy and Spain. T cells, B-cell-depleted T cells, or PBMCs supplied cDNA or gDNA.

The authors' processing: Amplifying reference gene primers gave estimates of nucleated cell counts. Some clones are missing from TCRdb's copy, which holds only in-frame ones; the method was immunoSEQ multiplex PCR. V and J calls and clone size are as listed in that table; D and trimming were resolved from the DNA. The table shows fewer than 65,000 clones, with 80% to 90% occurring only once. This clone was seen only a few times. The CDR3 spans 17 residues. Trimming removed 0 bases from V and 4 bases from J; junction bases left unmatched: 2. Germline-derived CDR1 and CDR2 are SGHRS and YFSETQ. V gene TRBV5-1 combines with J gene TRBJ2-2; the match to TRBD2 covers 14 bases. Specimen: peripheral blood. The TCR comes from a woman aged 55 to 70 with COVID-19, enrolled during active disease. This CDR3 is CASSLGGLAGVTGELFF. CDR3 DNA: TGCGCCAGCAGCTTGGGGGGACTAGCGGGAGTCACCGGGGAGCTGTTTTTT.